The 13 T cell receptor beta chains reported below all come from one sample, sequenced in a study of blood T cell repertoires in COVID-19. Measured with immunoSEQ multiplex PCR; TCRdb has only the in-frame clones, and not every one. Seen here are some 340,000 clones, 83% observed once, and the top ten hold around 3%. What was sequenced was peripheral blood. These receptors were taken from a man aged 30 to 45 with active or convalescent COVID-19.

The chain couples TRBV5-1 to TRBJ2-5; unclear D gene. Trimming removed 2 bases at V and 1 base at J, with 6 bases between. The germline CDR1 and CDR2 sequences are SGHRS and YFSETQ. The CDR3 runs 13 residues. CDR3 amino acids: CASSFTSQETQYF. Written as DNA, the CDR3 is TGCGCCAGCAGCTTTACGAGCCAAGAGACCCAGTACTTC.

The rearrangement uses TRBV7-9 and TRBJ1-1, with D tentatively TRBD1 (5 bases). Per germline, CDR1 SEHNR and CDR2 FQNEAQ (reference sequence). V lost 2 bases, J lost 4 bases, and 11 bases lay in between. CDR3 length: 14 residues. CDR3: CASSLQGWVTEAFF. DNA for the CDR3: TGTGCCAGCAGCTTACAGGGTTGGGTCACTGAAGCTTTCTTT.

CDR3 in DNA: TGTGCCAGCAGCTTGGCCGCGGGTGAAGCTTTCTTT. As protein: CASSLAAGEAFF. The gene calls are TRBV5-4 and TRBJ1-1; D gene ambiguous. Germline V gene lookup returns CDR1 SGHNT and CDR2 YYREEE (reference sequence). Trimming shortened V by 0 bases and J by 7 bases, and 7 bases separated the two germline ends. CDR3 size: 12 residues.

The V gene is TRBV28, the J gene TRBJ2-7; no definite D call. The V gene lost 2 bases and the J gene lost 2 bases, with 13 bases spanning the gap. Germline loops: CDR1 MDHEN, CDR2 SYDVKM. The CDR3 has 15 residues. As DNA, the CDR3 is TGTGCCAGCAGTTTAGGAGCCGTACCCCCCTACGAGCAGTACTTC. Translating it yields CASSLGAVPPYEQYF.

The chain uses TRBV9 and TRBJ1-3; D ambiguous. Per the germline V gene, CDR1 is SGDLS and CDR2 is YYNGEE. The CDR3 sequence is 14 residues long. V lost 2 bases and J 2 bases, leaving 8 bases between the germline ends. The CDR3 spells CASSVGAAGNTIYF. The CDR3 nucleotides read TGTGCCAGCAGCGTCGGAGCGGCTGGAAACACCATATATTTT.

The V and J genes are TRBV19 and TRBJ2-7, with TRBD2 matching 9 bases. The junction had 1 base not matched to a gene; V was cut back by 4 bases and J by 0 bases. The germline CDR1 and CDR2 sequences are LNHDA and SQIVND (reference sequence). This CDR3 region has 14 residues. CDR3 in amino acids: CASSTSGISYEQYF. In DNA form, the CDR3 reads TGTGCCAGTAGTACTAGCGGGATCTCCTACGAGCAGTACTTC.

For the CDR3, the DNA is TGTGCCAGCAGCTCCCCAGCGGGGGGGCCCTCCTACAATGAGCAGTTCTTC. The encoded protein is CASSSPAGGPSYNEQFF. The chain couples TRBV7-2 to TRBJ2-1, with TRBD2 identical over 10 bases. J lost 0 bases, V lost 4 bases, and 6 bases had no gene match. Looked up from germline, CDR1 is SGHTA and CDR2 is FQGNSA. The CDR3 is 17 amino acids.

The V and J genes are TRBV10-2 and TRBJ1-1, with 8 bases lining up with TRBD1. Germline V gene data show CDR1 as WSHSY and CDR2 as SAAADI. The CDR3 is 16 amino acids. The V gene end was trimmed by 2 bases and the J gene end by 4 bases; junction bases not matched to a gene: 9. The CDR3 sequence is CASSEDRGFEVTEAFF. The CDR3 DNA follows: TGCGCCAGCAGTGAGGACAGGGGCTTTGAAGTCACTGAAGCTTTCTTT.

This rearrangement joins TRBV30 to TRBJ1-4; 7 bases match TRBD1. This CDR3 comprises 14 residues. V was clipped by 2 bases and J by 4 bases; unmatched bases: 4. In germline, CDR1 is GTSNPN, CDR2 SVGIG (reference sequence). CDR3 loop: CAWSLGQHNEKLFF. The CDR3 nucleotides read TGTGCCTGGAGTTTGGGACAGCATAATGAAAAACTGTTTTTT. The whole variable domain, remainder taken from reference TRBV30 and TRBJ1-4, is SQTIHQWPATLVQPVGSPLSLECTVEGTSNPNLYWYRQAAGRGLQLLFYSVGIGQISSEVPQNLSASRPQDRQFILSSKKLLLSDSGFYLCAWSLGQHNEKLFFGSGTQLSVL.

J is TRBJ1-1 and V is TRBV15; 8 bases map to TRBD1. The length of the CDR3 is 15 residues. With V trimmed by 5 bases and J by 3 bases, 8 bases remained unmatched. Looked up from germline, CDR1 is LNHNV and CDR2 is YYDKDF (reference sequence). The DNA for the CDR3 is TGTGCCACCAGCGCCTCCCACAGGGGGGACACTGAAGCTTTCTTT. Its translation: CATSASHRGDTEAFF.

Comment on this clone: The same CDR3 arises from other DNA sequences in this sample as well. The chain has TRBV7-2 and TRBJ2-1; TRBD2 matches 7 bases. The CDR3 spans 12 residues. Looked up from germline, CDR1 is SGHTA and CDR2 is FQGNSA. After removal of 5 bases from V and 10 bases from J, the junction contained 5 bases not matched to a gene. DNA for the CDR3: TGTGCCAGCAGCCTCCGGGGGGTCGAGCAGTTCTTC. It encodes CASSLRGVEQFF.

A note on this clone: Different DNA sequences within this sample yield the same CDR3. The chain combines TRBV6-6 with TRBJ1-1; D call uncertain. The CDR3 covers 12 residues. The germline gives CDR1 MNHNY, CDR2 SVGAGI (reference sequence). V was cut by 8 bases and J by 4 bases, with 11 bases left in between. The DNA for the CDR3 is TGTGCCAGCGGGGAGGGAAGCACTGAAGCTTTCTTT. It yields the protein CASGEGSTEAFF.

The chain carries TRBV18 and TRBJ2-3; 9 bases are shared with TRBD2. J was trimmed by 1 base and V by 4 bases; bases with no gene match: 0. The germline CDR1 and CDR2 sequences are KGHSH and LQKENI. The CDR3 loop spans 14 amino acids. The CDR3 bases are TGTGCCAGCTCACTAGCGGGAGGCACAGATACGCAGTATTTT. Its translation is CASSLAGGTDTQYF.